These 2 T cell receptor beta chains were sequenced from one sample in a study of blood T cell repertoires in COVID-19. The repertoire was sequenced with immunoSEQ multiplex PCR; TCRdb's copy has only in-frame clones and lacks some. The data hold 55,000 to 70,000 clones, with around 92% observed a single time. The sequenced material came from peripheral blood. Receptor source: a man aged 55 to 69 with acute or convalescent COVID-19.

V usage is TRBV21-1 and J usage is TRBJ1-5; the table names TRBD1, a call not compared with the DNA. TRBV21-1 is recorded as a pseudogene. This CDR3 is built from 16 residues. CDR3 sequence (DNA): TGTGCCAGCAGCAAACAGGGTGACCCCCGCAATCAGCCCCAGCATTTT. It encodes CASSKQGDPRNQPQHF.

The chain uses TRBV29-1 and TRBJ2-1, with D perhaps matching TRBD2 (7 bases). This CDR3 has 12 amino acids. Trimming removed 3 bases from V and 9 bases from J, with 12 bases in between. Per germline, CDR1 SQVTM and CDR2 ANQGSEA. The CDR3 DNA sequence: TGCAGCGTTGACGGGGGGCTAAGTGAGCAGTTCTTC. Residues: CSVDGGLSEQFF.